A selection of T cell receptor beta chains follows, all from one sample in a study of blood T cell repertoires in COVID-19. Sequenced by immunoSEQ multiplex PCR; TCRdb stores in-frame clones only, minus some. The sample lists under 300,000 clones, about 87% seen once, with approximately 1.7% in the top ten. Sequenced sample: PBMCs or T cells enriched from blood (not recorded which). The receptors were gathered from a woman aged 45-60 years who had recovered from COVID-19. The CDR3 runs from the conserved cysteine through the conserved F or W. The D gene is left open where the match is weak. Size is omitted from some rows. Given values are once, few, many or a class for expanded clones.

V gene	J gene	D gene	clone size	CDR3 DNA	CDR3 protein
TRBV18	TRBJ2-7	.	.	TGTGCCAGCTCACCAGAACAGCTTACCTACGAGCAGTACTTC	CASSPEQLTYEQYF
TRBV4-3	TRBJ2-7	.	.	TGCGCCAGCAGCCAAGATGTCAACACCCCCTCCTACGAGCAGTACTTC	CASSQDVNTPSYEQYF
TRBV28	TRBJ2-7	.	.	TGTGCCAGCACGGCAGGTTATAGCGAGCAGTACTTC	CASTAGYSEQYF
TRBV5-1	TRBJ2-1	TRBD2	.	TGCGCCAGCAGCTTGGGGACTAGCGGAACCTACAATGAGCAGTTCTTC	CASSLGTSGTYNEQFF
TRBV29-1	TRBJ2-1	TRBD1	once	TGCAGCGGATGGTCCCGGGACAGGAACAATGAGCAGTTCTTC	CSGWSRDRNNEQFF
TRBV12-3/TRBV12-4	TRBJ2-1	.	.	TGTGCCAGCAGTTCCTACTACAATGAGCAGTTCTTC	CASSSYYNEQFF
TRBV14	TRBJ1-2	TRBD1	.	TGTGCCAGCAGCCTTCAGGGGGCTGGCGGCTACACCTTC	CASSLQGAGGYTF
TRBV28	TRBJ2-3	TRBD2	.	TGTGCCAGCAGTTCCCTCGGACTAGCGGGAGATGGTACAGATACGCAGTATTTT	CASSSLGLAGDGTDTQYF
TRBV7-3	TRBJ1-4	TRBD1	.	TGTGCCAGCAGGGTGGACAGGGAAGCCTCCATCAATGAAAAACTGTTTTTT	CASRVDREASINEKLFF
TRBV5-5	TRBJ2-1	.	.	TGTGCCAGCTCAAAACTCGCGGCCTCCTACAATGAGCAGTTCTTC	CASSKLAASYNEQFF
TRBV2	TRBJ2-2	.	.	TGTGCCAGCAGGACAGAAAACACCGGGGAGCTGTTTTTT	CASRTENTGELFF
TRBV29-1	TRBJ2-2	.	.	TGCAGCGTTGAAATTAGGGGGACCGGGGAGCTGTTTTTT	CSVEIRGTGELFF
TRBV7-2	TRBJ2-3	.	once	TGTGCCAGCAGCTCGACAAGCACAGATACGCAGTATTTT	CASSSTSTDTQYF
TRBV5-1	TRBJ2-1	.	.	TGCGCCAGCAGCCTTGGAGGCTTAATCGCGGGAAATGAGCAGTTCTTC	CASSLGGLIAGNEQFF
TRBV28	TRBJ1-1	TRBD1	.	TGTGTCAGCAGTTCACCGGGACAGACGAACACTGAAGCTTTCTTT	CVSSSPGQTNTEAFF
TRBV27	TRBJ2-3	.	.	TGTGCCAGCAGTTTACAGGTTTTCACAGATACGCAGTATTTT	CASSLQVFTDTQYF
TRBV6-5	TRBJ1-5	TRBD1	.	TGTGCCAGCAGAGGGACAGGGGTGCCCCAGCATTTT	CASRGTGVPQHF
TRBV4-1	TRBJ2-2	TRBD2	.	TGCGCCAGCAGCCAAATAGCGGGAGCTAACACCGGGGAGCTGTTTTTT	CASSQIAGANTGELFF
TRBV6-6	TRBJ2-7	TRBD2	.	TGTGCCAGCAGTCGACTAGCGGGGGGCTACGAGCAGTACTTC	CASSRLAGGYEQYF
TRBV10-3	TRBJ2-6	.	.	TGTGCCATCACCAGCTCTGGGGCCAACGTCCTGACTTTC	CAITSSGANVLTF
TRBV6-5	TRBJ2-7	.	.	TGTGCCAGCAGCGCAGCTATTACTCTAGCCGAGCAGTACTTC	CASSAAITLAEQYF
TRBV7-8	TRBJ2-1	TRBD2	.	TGTGCCAGCAGCTGGGGACTAGCGGGAGGGTTGAATGAGCAGTTCTTC	CASSWGLAGGLNEQFF
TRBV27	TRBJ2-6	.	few	TGTGCCAGCAGTACAATTATGGTGGCCTCTGGGGCCAACGTCCTGACTTTC	CASSTIMVASGANVLTF
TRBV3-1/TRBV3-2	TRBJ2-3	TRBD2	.	TGTGCCAGCAGCCAAGATAGGTGGGGAGGGACTAGTTTTTCGGTCAGGGCAGATACGCAGTATTTT	CASSQDRWGGTSFSVRADTQYF
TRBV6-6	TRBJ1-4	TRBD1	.	TGTGCCAGCAGTTATTCCCCCGGGACAGGGAATGAAAAACTGTTTTTT	CASSYSPGTGNEKLFF
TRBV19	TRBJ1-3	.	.	TGTGCCAGTAGCCCAGACAGGAACTCTGGAAACACCATATATTTT	CASSPDRNSGNTIYF
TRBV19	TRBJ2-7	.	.	TGTGCCAGTAGTATACGGGACACTTCCTACGAGCAGTACTTC	CASSIRDTSYEQYF
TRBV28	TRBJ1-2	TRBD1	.	TGTGCCAGCAGTCGGAACACGGGACAGAGACTCTATGGCTACACCTTC	CASSRNTGQRLYGYTF
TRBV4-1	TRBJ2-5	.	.	TGCGCCAGCAGCCAAGTTGGACACCTCCAAGAGACCCAGTACTTC	CASSQVGHLQETQYF
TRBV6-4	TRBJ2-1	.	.	TGTGCCAGCAGTGCGGGATTTGGGCCCTACAATGAGCAGTTCTTC	CASSAGFGPYNEQFF
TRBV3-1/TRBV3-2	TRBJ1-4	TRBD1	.	TGTGCCAGCAGCCTACAGGGGCGGGAAAAACTGTTTTTT	CASSLQGREKLFF
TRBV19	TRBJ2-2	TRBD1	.	TGTGCCAGTAGTAACCGGGACAGGGAGGCCGGGGAGCTGTTTTTT	CASSNRDREAGELFF
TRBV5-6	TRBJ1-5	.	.	TGTGCCAGCAGCCCAGGGTTCACTCAGCCCCAGCATTTT	CASSPGFTQPQHF
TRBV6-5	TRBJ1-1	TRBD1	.	TGTGCCAGCAGAAGAAGGGACAGGGGAAAACCTTTCTTT	CASRRRDRGKPFF
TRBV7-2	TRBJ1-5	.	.	TGTGCCAGCAGCGCACAAGTTGGCAATCAGCCCCAGCATTTT	CASSAQVGNQPQHF
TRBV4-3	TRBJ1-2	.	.	TGCGCCAGCAGCCAAGATCTGAACTATGGCTACACCTTC	CASSQDLNYGYTF
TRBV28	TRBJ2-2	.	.	TGTGCCAGCGAGGGCTTACCTGACACCGGGGAGCTGTTTTTT	CASEGLPDTGELFF
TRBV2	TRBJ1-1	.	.	TGTGCCAGCATCCCGGGGGTCAGGAACACTGAAGCTTTCTTT	CASIPGVRNTEAFF
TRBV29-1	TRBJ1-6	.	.	TGCAGCCTAGGACTATTAAATTCACCCCTCCACTTT	CSLGLLNSPLHF
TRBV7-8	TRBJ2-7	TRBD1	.	TGTGCCAGCAGCTCCCTGACAGGGGGCCTCTACGAGCAGTACTTC	CASSSLTGGLYEQYF
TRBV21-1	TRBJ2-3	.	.	TGTGCCAGCAGCAAAGGGTATAATGGACTAGCGGACACAGATACGCAGTATTTT	CASSKGYNGLADTDTQYF
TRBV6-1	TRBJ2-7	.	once	TGTGCCAGCAGTGAACCCCGCGGGACTCGTCCAGGGAACTACGAGCAGTACTTC	CASSEPRGTRPGNYEQYF
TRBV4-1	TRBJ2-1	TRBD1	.	TGCGCCAGCCGGGTACGACAGGGGAGCAATGAGCAGTTCTTC	CASRVRQGSNEQFF
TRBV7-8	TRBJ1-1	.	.	TGTGCCAGCAGCAGGGGATCCCAAATCGGAGCTTTCTTT	CASSRGSQIGAFF
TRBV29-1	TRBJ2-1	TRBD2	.	TGCAGCGTCGAAAGTCGTGGGACTAGCGTCTACAATGAGCAGTTCTTC	CSVESRGTSVYNEQFF
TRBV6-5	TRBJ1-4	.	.	TGTGCCAGCAGTCGAGGACAGCAGGAAAAACTGTTTTTT	CASSRGQQEKLFF
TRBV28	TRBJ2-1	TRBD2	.	TGTGCCAGCAGTTTCCCCGGGGCTAGCGGAGCTCTCTACAATGAGCAGTTCTTC	CASSFPGASGALYNEQFF
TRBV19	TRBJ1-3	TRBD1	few	TGTGCCAGTAGCATTGGGACAGTCTCTGGAAACACCATATATTTT	CASSIGTVSGNTIYF
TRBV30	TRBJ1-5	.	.	TGTGCCTGGACCTCTCCGGTTACAGGGCGCAATCAGCCCCAGCATTTT	CAWTSPVTGRNQPQHF
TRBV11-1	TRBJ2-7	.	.	TGTGCCAGCAGCTTAGCAAGGACAGTCGGCGAGCAGTACTTC	CASSLARTVGEQYF
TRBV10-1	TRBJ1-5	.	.	TGCGCCAGCAGTGGATGGGGGGGGACTCCTTTTAGCAATCAGCCCCAGCATTTT	CASSGWGGTPFSNQPQHF
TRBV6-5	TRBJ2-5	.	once	TGTGCCAGCAAACCCCAAGAGGGGACCCAGTACTTC	CASKPQEGTQYF
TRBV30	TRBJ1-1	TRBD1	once	TGTGCCTGGAGTGTAGGGGGACAGGGGCCTCCTGAAGCTTTCTTT	CAWSVGGQGPPEAFF
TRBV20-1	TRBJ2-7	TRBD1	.	TGCAGTGCTCTAGGGGGCGCGAGGAAGTACTTC	CSALGGARKYF